These T cell receptor beta chains were read from a single sample in a study of OX40 agonist ivuxolimab in advanced cancers. Here immunoSEQ multiplex PCR was the method, and the copy in TCRdb shows in-frame clones only, minus some. The table records around 95,000 clones, about nine tenths of them present only once. The sequencing here drew on CD4+ or CD8+ T cells sorted from blood, taken in a trial of the OX40 agonist ivuxolimab. These receptors all stem from an adult with an advanced solid tumor such as melanoma, head and neck, liver or kidney cancer. Each CDR3 is given with its conserved first and last residue.

V gene: TRBV19; CDR3 protein: CASSNQGRLSYEQYF
V gene: TRBV30; CDR3 protein: CAWSQDRGIYQYF
V gene: TRBV6-6; CDR3 protein: CASSYPGGGYEQYF
V gene: TRBV9; CDR3 protein: CASSVRDWGDGYTF
V gene: TRBV7-8; CDR3 protein: CASSFDRVVPQHF
V gene: TRBV19; CDR3 protein: CASKQGAVNTEAFF
V gene: TRBV6-1; CDR3 protein: CASSAPSGRVNEQFF
V gene: TRBV10-3; CDR3 protein: CAISPADSIGELFF
V gene: TRBV7-3; CDR3 protein: CASSSRPTGVSGELFF
V gene: TRBV19; CDR3 protein: CASRPGQTGNTIYF
V gene: TRBV6-1; CDR3 protein: CASSNGLARTYEQYF
V gene: TRBV7-9; CDR3 protein: CASSGDNPNEQFF
V gene: TRBV6-1; CDR3 protein: CASSDPSGGGNTGELFF
V gene: TRBV19; CDR3 protein: CASSIPGRSSTDTQYF
V gene: TRBV5-1; CDR3 protein: CASSLGDGSSYEQYF
V gene: TRBV6-5; CDR3 protein: CASSYSSGSGGHEQYF
V gene: TRBV7-9; CDR3 protein: CASSPGERTANTGELFF
V gene: TRBV5-4; CDR3 protein: CASSFLAGPYEQYF
V gene: TRBV5-6; CDR3 protein: CASSPDRGRDEQYF
V gene: TRBV5-1; CDR3 protein: CASSLAGFSGLRNTIYF
V gene: TRBV9; CDR3 protein: CASSSQTENTEAFF
V gene: TRBV28; CDR3 protein: CASSVPGRFNQPQHF
V gene: TRBV6-1; CDR3 protein: CASTFEGTEAFF
V gene: TRBV6-1; CDR3 protein: CASKGTGSSYEQYF
V gene: TRBV29-1; CDR3 protein: CSVRGMAGQPQHF
V gene: TRBV6-1; CDR3 protein: CASTRRGFGEKLFF
V gene: TRBV12-5; CDR3 protein: CASGLGRTGLESQYF
V gene: TRBV29-1; CDR3 protein: CSAATGVEKLFF
V gene: TRBV2; CDR3 protein: CASRTETTDTQYF
V gene: TRBV7-9; CDR3 protein: CASRAEGGPYEQYF
V gene: TRBV10-3; CDR3 protein: CATLGRLADTQYF
V gene: TRBV9; CDR3 protein: CASSGLAGGTNEQFF
V gene: TRBV6-6; CDR3 protein: CASTPGGARGVQPQHF
V gene: TRBV7-9; CDR3 protein: CASSPAGKGENEKLFF
V gene: TRBV30; CDR3 protein: CAWSVRLAGGPHDNEQFF
V gene: TRBV5-4; CDR3 protein: CASSSSSGTFQETQYF
V gene: TRBV5-1; CDR3 protein: CASSLDFGSNQPQHF
V gene: TRBV7-3; CDR3 protein: CASSARTGDTGELFF
V gene: TRBV18; CDR3 protein: CASSPLGGTNQPQHF
V gene: TRBV5-1; CDR3 protein: CASSFDRDAGNTEAFF
V gene: TRBV5-4; CDR3 protein: CASSTTGTGSGYTF
V gene: TRBV6-6; CDR3 protein: CASSGQGRWQPQHF
V gene: TRBV11-3; CDR3 protein: CASSLAPRVGVAEHTDTQYF
V gene: TRBV9; CDR3 protein: CASSVGAGADHEQYF
V gene: TRBV27; CDR3 protein: CASSPRQFNQPQHF
V gene: TRBV19; CDR3 protein: CASNHLDRNTGELFF
V gene: TRBV2; CDR3 protein: CASSDWTSGGYTDTQYF
V gene: TRBV5-1; CDR3 protein: CASSSAGDTQYF
V gene: TRBV7-3; CDR3 protein: CASSLYSAGNTEAFF
V gene: TRBV7-2; CDR3 protein: CASSLALVPSYEQYF
V gene: TRBV19; CDR3 protein: CASSISGGDEQFF
V gene: TRBV6-5; CDR3 protein: CASSYGTGTGGYEQYF
V gene: TRBV5-1; CDR3 protein: CASSLGWSGTDTQYF
V gene: TRBV29-1; CDR3 protein: CSAVWGPNYGYTF
V gene: TRBV5-6; CDR3 protein: CASSLLGASYEQYF
V gene: TRBV6-1; CDR3 protein: CASRATGVTEAFF
V gene: TRBV14; CDR3 protein: CASSQPAGRKVMQQFF
V gene: TRBV5-4; CDR3 protein: CASSLGGWQGGTDTQYF